These 26 T cell receptor beta chains were sequenced from one sample in a study of cytomegalovirus exposure and HLA in healthy donors. In the PCR, 60 Vbeta and 13 Jbeta primers were used. Here immunoSEQ multiplex PCR was the method, and the copy in TCRdb shows in-frame clones only, minus some. The sample records roughly 68,000 clones, around 80% being singletons. Sequencing input: PBMCs. The receptors derive from a woman in her 30s in good health and CMV-seropositive.

This clone was picked up one time. The V call is TRBV5-6, the J call TRBJ2-1, with a tentative D call TRBD2 (6 bases). The germline V gene encodes CDR1 SGHDT and CDR2 YYEEEE. The CDR3 runs to 16 residues. The V end was cut by 2 bases, the J end by 9 bases, with 21 bases between. The chain's CDR3 is CASSLWGGGRAGEQFF. CDR3 in DNA: TGTGCCAGCAGCTTATGGGGAGGAGGTCGAGCGGGTGAGCAGTTCTTC.

The chain carries TRBV19 and TRBJ1-2, with 8 positions matching TRBD1. V shed 7 bases, J shed 4 bases, and the junction held 8 bases outside the gene matches. The germline V gene encodes CDR1 LNHDA and CDR2 SQIVND (reference sequence). The CDR3 consists of 14 residues. The CDR3 region has the DNA TGTGCCAGTATGGAGGGACAGGAGGCCTATGGCTACACCTTC. Translating it yields CASMEGQEAYGYTF.

The chain joins TRBV7-2 to TRBJ1-5; unclear D gene. This CDR3 region has 14 residues. Trimming removed 5 bases from V and 2 bases from J, with 10 bases in between. The V gene's germline CDR1 is SGHTA and CDR2 FQGNSA. CDR3: CASSRSGGNQPQHF. CDR3 DNA sequence: TGTGCCAGCAGCCGTTCGGGAGGCAATCAGCCCCAGCATTTT.

V is TRBV7-9 and J is TRBJ2-1; D unclear. The V gene lost 1 base and the J gene lost 4 bases, with 8 bases spanning the gap. The CDR3 extends over 14 amino acids. CDR1 SEHNR and CDR2 FQNEAQ come from the germline V gene (reference sequence). In DNA, the CDR3 is TGTGCCAGCAGCTTAGTAAAGCCATACAATGAGCAGTTCTTC. Amino acid sequence: CASSLVKPYNEQFF.

The J gene is TRBJ1-2, the V gene TRBV29-1; tentatively, D is TRBD1 (5 bases). Germline V lookup: CDR1 SQVTM, CDR2 ANQGSEA. V was cut by 5 bases and J by 0 bases, with 10 bases left in between. The CDR3 is 13 amino acids. CDR3 sequence reads: CSVLGETNYGYTF. DNA for the CDR3: TGCAGCGTTCTAGGGGAAACTAACTATGGCTACACCTTC.

V gene TRBV5-4 combines with J gene TRBJ1-1; TRBD1 agrees at 8 bases. Germline CDR1 SGHNT, CDR2 YYREEE (reference sequence). Trimming cost V 3 bases and J 5 bases; bases outside gene matches: 6. The CDR3 is made up of 14 amino acids. CDR3 amino acids: CASSSATGATEAFF. CDR3 DNA sequence: TGTGCCAGCAGCTCCGCGACAGGGGCTACTGAAGCTTTCTTT.

The chain combines TRBV19 with TRBJ2-7; D might be TRBD1 (5 bases). The CDR3 is 17 amino acids. The V gene lost 0 bases and the J gene lost 4 bases, with 19 bases spanning the gap. Germline assignment: CDR1 LNHDA and CDR2 SQIVND (reference sequence). The CDR3 reads CASSIDVQAPGRYEQYF. The CDR3, as DNA: TGTGCCAGTAGTATAGATGTACAGGCCCCTGGAAGGTACGAGCAGTACTTC.

V usage is TRBV27 and J usage is TRBJ2-7, with TRBD1 matching over 7 bases. The CDR3 totals 14 residues. V lost 5 bases, J lost 5 bases, and 9 bases stayed unmatched. Germline assignment: CDR1 MNHEY and CDR2 SMNVEV (reference sequence). CDR3 in DNA: TGTGCCAGCAGTCCAGGGGGTGATTTCGACGAGCAGTACTTC. Translating it yields CASSPGGDFDEQYF.

The rearrangement uses TRBV4-3 and TRBJ2-7, with TRBD2 matching 9 bases. The germline gives CDR1 LGHNA, CDR2 YSLEER. V dropped 0 bases and J dropped 5; count of bases not matched to a gene: 8. CDR3 length: 16 residues. In DNA, the CDR3 is TGCGCCAGCAGCCAAGATCCTAGCGGGGTTCTGAACGAGCAGTACTTC. This sequence encodes CASSQDPSGVLNEQYF.

This sequence joins TRBV4-3 and TRBJ2-1; D remains ambiguous. The CDR3 has 15 residues. CDR1 is LGHNA and CDR2 is YSLEER in the germline V gene. Between the trimmed V and J ends, which lost 1 base and 0 bases, there was a span of 7 bases. The CDR3, as DNA: TGCGCCAGCAGCCAAGTCCTGGCCTCCTACAATGAGCAGTTCTTC. This sequence encodes CASSQVLASYNEQFF.

The gene calls are TRBV5-1 and TRBJ1-6, with D maybe TRBD1 (6 bases). This CDR3 contains 15 residues. Trimming took 4 bases from V and 14 from J, leaving 22 bases between them. CDR1 is SGHRS, CDR2 YFSETQ, per germline. The DNA for the CDR3 is TGCGCCAGCAGCCCCATTGTAGGGACAACTGAGGCCCTCCACTTT. Its protein product is CASSPIVGTTEALHF.

The V and J genes are TRBV13 and TRBJ2-3; D remains unclear. V was clipped by 3 bases and J by 2 bases, with 3 bases between them. The CDR3 runs 12 residues. The germline V gene has CDR1 PRHDT and CDR2 FYEKMQ (reference sequence). CDR3 coding DNA: TGTGCCAGCAGCTTCTACACAGATACGCAGTATTTT. It translates to CASSFYTDTQYF. Drawing the rest from reference TRBV13 and TRBJ2-3, the complete variable domain is AAGVIQSPRHLIKEKRETATLKCYPIPRHDTVYWYQQGPGQDPQFLISFYEKMQSDKGSIPDRFSAQQFSDYHSELNMSSLELGDSALYFCASSFYTDTQYFGPGTRLTVL.

The chain joins TRBV5-6 to TRBJ1-3, with 7 bases lining up with TRBD1. The length of the CDR3 is 15 residues. CDR1 SGHDT and CDR2 YYEEEE come from the germline V gene. Unmatched junction bases numbered 8, after V lost 4 bases and J lost 4 bases. As DNA, the CDR3 is TGTGCCAGCAGCCTCCTCGGGACAGACGGAAACACCATATATTTT. Protein sequence: CASSLLGTDGNTIYF.

V is TRBV5-6 and J is TRBJ2-7, with 8 nucleotides matching TRBD1. Per germline, CDR1 SGHDT and CDR2 YYEEEE. This CDR3 comprises 14 residues. J gave up 6 bases and V 2 bases, and 7 bases lay outside the gene matches. The CDR3 nucleotides read TGTGCCAGCAGCTTCGACAGGGGACGCGGCGAGCAGTACTTC. Its translation is CASSFDRGRGEQYF.

The chain uses TRBV5-6 and TRBJ2-7; TRBD1 agrees at 7 bases. The CDR3 has 16 amino acids. Germline trimming cut 0 bases from V and 4 bases from J; bases unmatched to any gene: 10. In germline, CDR1 is SGHDT, CDR2 YYEEEE. CDR3 DNA: TGTGCCAGCAGCTTGGTGAGGGGGCAGGGGACGTACGAGCAGTACTTC. Residues: CASSLVRGQGTYEQYF.

J is TRBJ2-5 and V is TRBV4-1; perhaps TRBD2 as D (5 bases). V dropped 0 bases and J dropped 5 bases, with 16 bases sitting between them. This CDR3 has 16 amino acids. Germline V lookup: CDR1 MGHRA, CDR2 YSYEKL. CDR3 region: CASSQDGNRRLETQYF. The CDR3, as DNA: TGCGCCAGCAGCCAAGATGGCAATAGGAGGCTTGAGACCCAGTACTTC.

The sample holds a few counts of this clone. The J gene is TRBJ1-5, the V gene TRBV11-3; the match to TRBD1 covers 7 bases. The V gene's germline CDR1 is SGHNT and CDR2 YENEEA. V shed 2 bases and J 3 bases; nucleotides not matched to a gene: 4. The CDR3 runs to 15 residues. In nucleotides, the CDR3 is TGTGCCAGCAGCTTATGCGACAGGGCCAATCAGCCCCAGCATTTT. It codes for CASSLCDRANQPQHF.

The chain uses TRBV2 and TRBJ1-2; 8 bases are a match to TRBD1. V lost 6 bases, J lost 6 bases, and 6 bases stayed unmatched. The V gene's germline CDR1 is SNHLY and CDR2 FYNNEI. The CDR3 consists of 13 residues. The CDR3 DNA is TGTGCCAGCAGGCTGGGACAGGTTAATGGCTACACCTTC. Protein: CASRLGQVNGYTF.

The rearrangement uses TRBV6-5 and TRBJ2-2; D might be TRBD2 (5 bases). V was cut by 6 bases and J by 6 bases, with 17 bases left in between. CDR1 MNHEY and CDR2 SVGAGI come from the germline V gene. The CDR3 length is 15 residues. DNA for the CDR3: TGTGCCAGCAGCCGGATTGGAGGTGACGCCGGGGAGCTGTTTTTT. Translated, it gives CASSRIGGDAGELFF.

The rearrangement links TRBV29-1 to TRBJ2-1; D unclear. Germline lookup yields CDR1 SQVTM and CDR2 ANQGSEA. The CDR3 is made up of 13 amino acids. V shed 4 bases and J shed 0 bases, with 7 bases lying between them. CDR3 amino acids: CSVGLSSYNEQFF. The CDR3 bases are TGCAGCGTTGGGCTTTCCTCCTACAATGAGCAGTTCTTC.

The genes are TRBV7-2 and TRBJ1-2; D gene uncertain. The CDR3 is made up of 12 amino acids. V was clipped by 5 bases and J by 7 bases, with 11 bases between them. Germline assignment: CDR1 SGHTA and CDR2 FQGNSA. The CDR3 reads CASSPRTSGYTF. CDR3 bases: TGTGCCAGCAGCCCTCGTACAAGTGGCTACACCTTC.

The genes are TRBV28 and TRBJ2-7; TRBD2 is a possible D gene (5 bases). Trimming cost V 6 bases and J 6 bases, with 15 bases left between them. The germline CDR1 and CDR2 sequences are MDHEN and SYDVKM. This CDR3 spans 13 amino acids. In DNA, the CDR3 is TGTGCCAGCAGGCCGCCCGGGGTGTCCGAGCAGTACTTC. This encodes CASRPPGVSEQYF.

The table lists this clone with a few counts. The chain joins TRBV9 to TRBJ1-3; 8 nucleotides agree with TRBD1. The CDR3 covers 15 residues. J was trimmed by 2 bases and V by 4 bases; bases with no gene match: 5. Germline V gene lookup returns CDR1 SGDLS and CDR2 YYNGEE. CDR3 residues: CASSLQTGAGNTIYF. In DNA form, the CDR3 reads TGTGCCAGCAGCTTACAGACAGGGGCTGGAAACACCATATATTTT. Based on the CDR3 plus reference TRBV9 and TRBJ1-3, the full variable domain is DSGVTQTPKHLITATGQRVTLRCSPRSGDLSVYWYQQSLDQGLQFLIQYYNGEERAKGNILERFSAQQFPDLHSELNLSSLELGDSALYFCASSLQTGAGNTIYFGEGSWLTVV.

The chain carries TRBV5-6 and TRBJ1-6; D not certain. This CDR3 spans 15 amino acids. Trimming took 3 bases from V and 5 from J, leaving 12 bases between them. The V gene's germline CDR1 is SGHDT and CDR2 YYEEEE. CDR3 bases: TGTGCCAGCAGCTGGAGCCCGATAAATAATTCACCCCTCCACTTT. This codes for CASSWSPINNSPLHF.

This clone was observed a few times. The chain couples TRBV12-5 to TRBJ2-1; 9 positions match TRBD1. The CDR3 has 16 amino acids. V gave up 0 bases and J gave up 5 bases; unmatched junction bases: 5. The germline gives CDR1 LGHNT, CDR2 FRNRAP. In DNA form, the CDR3 reads TGTGCTAGTGGTTTGGTACTGGGACAGGGTAACAATGAGCAGTTCTTC. Protein sequence: CASGLVLGQGNNEQFF.

V gene TRBV2 combines with J gene TRBJ1-5, with TRBD1 matching 7 bases. Losses at the gene ends were 6 bases for V and 3 bases for J; bases not matched to a gene: 8. From germline, CDR1 is SNHLY and CDR2 FYNNEI. This CDR3 spans 15 amino acids. The CDR3: CASSRNRGVNQPQHF. CDR3 nucleotide sequence: TGTGCCAGCAGCCGCAACAGGGGCGTCAATCAGCCCCAGCATTTT.